This T cell receptor beta chain was retrieved from a study of shared clonotypes between healthy human individuals. Findings and limits, study-wide: Across a handful of donors, naive CD4 shared about 5%, naive CD8 around 3.5%, memory CD4 roughly 2.1%, memory CD8 about 0.38%. Sequencing depth was a factor that was expected to affect clonotype sharing among donors. Memory subsets generally showed smaller estimated richness than naive subsets did. The low donor count limited represented genetic and exposure-history diversity.

Trimming removed 5 bases from V and 3 bases from J, with 17 bases in between. The CDR3 loop spans 15 amino acids. Germline CDR1 and CDR2: SEHNR and FQNEAQ (reference sequence). Concerning this clone itself: The antigen is not known.

TCRdb's table, derived via immunoSEQ multiplex PCR, lists solely in-frame clones and lacks some. The sample comprises nearly 600,000 clones, around 95% of which are singletons, and roughly 0.1% rests with the top ten. CD8 cells regarded as naive lacked CD45RO, were positively chosen for CCR7, and omitted terminally differentiated effector memory CD45RA+ cells. The sequence derives from a woman in her twenties or thirties in good health. Sequenced sample: naive CD8+ T cells sorted from blood. The chain joins TRBV7-9 to TRBJ2-7; perhaps D is TRBD1 or TRBD2 (6 bases each). The CDR3 nucleotides are TGTGCCAGCAGCCCTCTCCGGAGGGGGAGCTACGAGCAGTACTTC. Translation gives CASSPLRRGSYEQYF.